This entry lists 20 T cell receptor beta chains sequenced from one sample in a study of T cells in Graves' hyperthyroidism and ophthalmopathy. TCR beta CDR3 sequences were amplified from RNA transcripts. The HTBI set primed first-round TCR CDR3 RT-PCR. Via MiXCR, TCRdb re-called the multiplex PCR reads, giving one row per CDR3 protein. The sample includes under 550,000 distinct CDR3 sequences, about 20% seen only once; the top ten take roughly 44%. The sample taken for sequencing was blood. The receptors come from a man aged 35-49 years with Graves' ophthalmopathy.

The V and J genes are TRBV20-1 and TRBJ2-1; TRBD2 matches at 9 bases. V trimming: 1 base; J trimming: 4 bases; junction bases outside the gene matches: 5. The CDR3 loop spans 15 amino acids. The germline gives CDR1 DFQATT, CDR2 SNEGSKA (reference sequence). CDR3 DNA: TGCAGTGCTAGAGGGGTGCGGGAGGGTTACAATGAGCAGTTCTTC. It codes for CSARGVREGYNEQFF.

This clonotype was found a few times. The chain uses TRBV4-1 and TRBJ2-7; D gene unclear. The CDR3 loop spans 15 amino acids. V gave up 3 bases and J gave up 6 bases, with 18 bases separating them. Germline V lookup: CDR1 MGHRA, CDR2 YSYEKL. This CDR3 reads CASSHEGTTPSEQYF. The CDR3 nucleotides read TGCGCCAGCAGCCACGAAGGAACAACCCCTTCCGAGCAGTACTTC.

This clonotype was seen at least ten times. V and J are TRBV20-1 and TRBJ2-1; the match to TRBD2 covers 7 bases. Looked up from germline, CDR1 is DFQATT and CDR2 is SNEGSKA (reference sequence). This CDR3 is 11 amino acids long. V was clipped by 5 bases and J by 8 bases; unmatched bases: 3. The CDR3 sequence: CSARREYEQFF. CDR3 bases: TGCAGTGCTCGGCGGGAGTATGAGCAGTTCTTC.

This clonotype has more than one count but fewer than ten. The V and J genes are TRBV7-9 and TRBJ2-2, with D hard to call. Per the germline V gene, CDR1 is SEHNR and CDR2 is FQNEAQ (reference sequence). Between the trimmed V and J ends, which lost 5 bases and 0 bases, there was a span of 13 bases. CDR3 size: 16 residues. Here the CDR3 reads CASSPSRAANTGELFF. Written as DNA, the CDR3 is TGTGCCAGCAGCCCTAGTCGGGCGGCGAACACCGGGGAGCTGTTTTTT.

CDR3 loop: CASSTLSDRANTEAFF. The CDR3 DNA sequence: TGTGCCAGCAGCACCCTTTCGGACAGGGCTAACACTGAAGCTTTCTTT. V gene TRBV12-3 or TRBV12-4 combines with J gene TRBJ1-1; 8 nucleotides agree with TRBD1. V was clipped by 6 bases and J by 2 bases; unmatched bases: 11. There are 16 residues in the CDR3.

This clonotype was picked up a small number of times. In DNA form, the CDR3 reads TGTGCCAGTAGTAGACTAGCGGGAGAAGCCGGGGAGCTGTTTTTT. This translates into CASSRLAGEAGELFF. This chain links TRBV19 with TRBJ2-2; TRBD2 matches at 12 bases. Per germline, CDR1 LNHDA and CDR2 SQIVND (reference sequence). The CDR3 contains 15 residues. V was clipped by 4 bases and J by 6 bases; unmatched bases: 3.

The chain is built from TRBV19 and TRBJ1-5; D is unresolved. Germline V gene lookup returns CDR1 LNHDA and CDR2 SQIVND (reference sequence). Trimming left V 2 bases short and J 7 bases short, with 12 bases between. This CDR3 contains 14 residues. CDR3 bases: TGTGCCAGTAGTATAAGGTCGTCGAGACAGCCCCAGCATTTT. This sequence encodes CASSIRSSRQPQHF. Filled out from reference TRBV19 and TRBJ1-5, the complete variable domain reads DGGITQSPKYLFRKEGQNVTLSCEQNLNHDAMYWYRQDPGQGLRLIYYSQIVNDFQKGDIAEGYSVSREKKESFPLTVTSAQKNPTAFYLCASSIRSSRQPQHFGDGTRLSIL.

This clonotype was observed a handful of times. The V gene is TRBV7-9, the J gene TRBJ1-6; no definite D call. This CDR3 is 14 amino acids long. With 4 bases removed from V and 5 bases from J, the gap between germline ends came to 9 bases. Germline CDR1 is SEHNR and CDR2 is FQNEAQ (reference sequence). CDR3 DNA sequence: TGTGCCAGCAGCTACCCGGGCGATAATTCACCCCTCCACTTT. As protein: CASSYPGDNSPLHF.

The V and J genes are TRBV12-3 or TRBV12-4 and TRBJ2-7; TRBD2 matches 10 bases. J lost 4 bases, V lost 8 bases, and 11 bases had no gene match. This CDR3 comprises 15 residues. In nucleotides, the CDR3 is TGTGCCAGCGCTACTTCTAGCGGGAGTTCGTACGAGCAGTACTTC. This sequence encodes CASATSSGSSYEQYF.

V is TRBV6-1 and J is TRBJ2-3; D is unclear. V was cut by 7 bases and J by 4 bases, with 15 bases left in between. Germline assignment: CDR1 MNHNS and CDR2 SASEGT. The CDR3 extends over 14 amino acids. CDR3 sequence: CASKGRLSPDTQYF. CDR3 nucleotides: TGTGCCAGCAAAGGACGGTTAAGTCCAGATACGCAGTATTTT.

The V and J genes are TRBV12-5 and TRBJ2-2; tentative D call: TRBD1 (6 bases). Germline V gives CDR1 LGHNT, CDR2 FRNRAP. The CDR3 contains 15 residues. Trimming left V 0 bases short and J 4 bases short, with 9 bases between. For the CDR3, the DNA is TGTGCTAGTGGTTTGGTAATGGGGGCCACCGGGGAGCTGTTTTTT. This translates into CASGLVMGATGELFF.

In its sample, this clonotype was seen once. The chain combines TRBV3-1 with TRBJ2-7; 7 nucleotides agree with TRBD1. The CDR3 totals 14 residues. V was clipped by 1 base and J by 3 bases; unmatched bases: 3. CDR1 is LGHDT, CDR2 YNNKEL, per germline (reference sequence). The CDR3 protein is CASSQGQGFYEQYF. The CDR3 DNA is TGTGCCAGCAGCCAAGGACAGGGTTTCTACGAGCAGTACTTC.

In this sample, this clonotype turned up a few times. The V and J genes are TRBV13 and TRBJ2-1, with 11 nucleotides matching TRBD2. Germline V gene sequence: CDR1 PRHDT, CDR2 FYEKMQ (reference sequence). The junction had 3 bases not matched to a gene; V was cut back by 3 bases and J by 5 bases. The CDR3 is 15 residues long. This CDR3 reads CASSFSGGAHNEQFF. In DNA form, the CDR3 reads TGTGCCAGCAGCTTTAGCGGGGGGGCGCACAATGAGCAGTTCTTC.

This clonotype was recorded many times. The chain has TRBV4-1 and TRBJ2-3; 7 nucleotides align to TRBD2. The CDR3 length is 17 residues. CDR1 MGHRA and CDR2 YSYEKL come from the germline V gene. V dropped 0 bases and J dropped 0; count of bases not matched to a gene: 6. CDR3 DNA sequence: TGCGCCAGCAGCCAAGACCCTCCTAGCGGTAGCACAGATACGCAGTATTTT. This codes for CASSQDPPSGSTDTQYF.

The CDR3 nucleotides are TGCGCCAGCAGCCTGAAAGCCGGCTCCCGTGGAGATACGCAGTATTTT. This sequence encodes CASSLKAGSRGDTQYF. The V gene is TRBV5-1, the J gene TRBJ2-3, with no clear D. Germline lookup yields CDR1 SGHRS and CDR2 YFSETQ. Between the trimmed V and J ends, which lost 4 bases and 5 bases, there was a span of 20 bases. The CDR3 covers 16 residues.

This clonotype has only a few counts. This chain connects TRBV7-9 to TRBJ2-1; a possible D gene is TRBD1 (5 bases). Germline lookup yields CDR1 SEHNR and CDR2 FQNEAQ (reference sequence). CDR3 length equals 14 residues. V lost 3 bases to trimming and J lost 5 bases, with 11 bases between them. The CDR3 spells CASSFRATHNEQFF. For the CDR3, the DNA is TGTGCCAGCAGCTTCAGGGCAACCCACAATGAGCAGTTCTTC.

This clonotype was counted a few times. The rearrangement uses TRBV15 and TRBJ2-7; 11 bases map to TRBD1. V lost 3 bases to trimming and J lost 1 base; unmatched junction nucleotides: 5. This CDR3 has 16 amino acids. The germline gives CDR1 LNHNV, CDR2 YYDKDF (reference sequence). The CDR3 sequence: CATSRAGTGGSYEQYF. CDR3 DNA: TGTGCCACCAGCAGGGCCGGGACAGGGGGTTCCTACGAGCAGTACTTC.

The sample holds a few counts of this clonotype. This chain joins TRBV13 and TRBJ2-7, with D tentatively TRBD1 or TRBD2 (6 bases each). CDR1 is PRHDT and CDR2 is FYEKMQ in the germline V gene (reference sequence). This CDR3 has 14 amino acids. V lost 1 base to trimming and J lost 5 bases, with 12 bases between them. The CDR3 DNA reads as TGTGCCAGCAGCTTAGAAAGGGGGGCCAACGAGCAGTACTTC. Its protein is CASSLERGANEQYF.

This clonotype has ten or more counts. The chain uses TRBV2 and TRBJ2-1; 11 bases align to TRBD2. With 6 bases clipped from V and 10 bases from J, the junction kept 14 bases outside the gene matches. CDR1 is SNHLY, CDR2 FYNNEI, per germline. There are 16 residues in the CDR3. CDR3 DNA: TGTGCCAGCAGATCCCGACTAGCGGGGACCTCGGTAGAGCAGTTCTTC. Its translation: CASRSRLAGTSVEQFF. The entire variable domain, with the rest obtained from reference TRBV2 and TRBJ2-1, is as follows: EPEVTQTPSHQVTQMGQEVILRCVPISNHLYFYWYRQILGQKVEFLVSFYNNEISEKSEIFDDQFSVERPDGSNFTLKIRSTKLEDSAMYFCASRSRLAGTSVEQFFGPGTRLTVL.

This clonotype has a count of ten or more. J is TRBJ2-3 and V is TRBV7-8, with 7 bases that match TRBD2. The germline CDR1 and CDR2 sequences are SGHVS and FQNEAQ. V trimming: 8 bases; J trimming: 4 bases; junction bases outside the gene matches: 9. The CDR3 runs 14 residues. The CDR3 loop reads CASARSAGADTQYF. CDR3 bases: TGTGCCAGCGCGCGTTCGGCGGGAGCAGATACGCAGTATTTT.